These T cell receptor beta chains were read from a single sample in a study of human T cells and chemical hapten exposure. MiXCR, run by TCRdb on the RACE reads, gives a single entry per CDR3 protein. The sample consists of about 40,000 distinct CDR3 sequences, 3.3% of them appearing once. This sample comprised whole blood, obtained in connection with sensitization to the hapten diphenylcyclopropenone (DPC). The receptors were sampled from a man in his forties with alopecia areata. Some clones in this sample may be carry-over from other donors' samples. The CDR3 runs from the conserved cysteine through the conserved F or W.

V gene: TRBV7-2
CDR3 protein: CASSLADRGTDTQYF

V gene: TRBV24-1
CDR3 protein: CATSEPSGRYNEQFF

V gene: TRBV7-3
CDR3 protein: CASSPIITGELFF

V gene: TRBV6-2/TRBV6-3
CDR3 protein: CASSYAGPLSYEQYF

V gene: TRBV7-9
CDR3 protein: CASSPGTGLTDTQYF

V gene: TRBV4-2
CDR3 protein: CASSQGTSTYGYTF

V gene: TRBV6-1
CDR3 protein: CASSVLGAVNEKLFF

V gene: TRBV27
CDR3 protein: CASAGTGAYGGYGYTF

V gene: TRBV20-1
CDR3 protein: CSATPKSGEETQYF

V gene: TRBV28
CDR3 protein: CASSFSGGPNNYGYTF

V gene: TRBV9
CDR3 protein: CASSVVPGGPHEQYF

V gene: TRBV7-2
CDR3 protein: CASSLYTDTQYF

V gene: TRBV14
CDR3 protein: CASSQPGNNEQFF

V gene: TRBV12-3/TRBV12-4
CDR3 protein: CASSATGGASGSHNEQFF

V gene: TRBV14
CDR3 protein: CASSLQETQNF

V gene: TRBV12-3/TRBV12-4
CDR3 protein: CASIRTGMNTEAFF